The TCR beta chain described here comes from a study of spatial heterogeneity in lung cancer. At the level of the study: Sequenced follow-up PBMC samples came a median of approximately 2 years after resection, where available.

The CDR3 runs to 14 residues. The ends were cut back, 3 bases at V and 0 bases at J, with 6 bases in the middle. Germline V lookup: CDR1 SGHRS, CDR2 YFSETQ. The time point was: blood at routine non-recurrence follow-up after resection. The input material, whole RNA from tumor, nontumor lung or frozen PBMC, was sequenced unsorted. Individual TCR cDNA molecules each bore their own unique molecular identifier. TCRdb analysed the 5' RACE reads with MiXCR anew, one entry per CDR3 protein. The sample gives about 120,000 distinct CDR3 sequences, more than 9% of which show up once; roughly 15% is in the top ten.

The chain employs TRBV5-1 and TRBJ2-2, with D possibly being TRBD2 (6 bases). The origin of this receptor is a male donor with early-stage non-small cell lung cancer. The sequencing here drew on PBMCs, taken at follow-up. CDR3 protein: CASSWGANTGELFF. In DNA form, the CDR3 reads TGCGCCAGCAGCTGGGGGGCGAACACCGGGGAGCTGTTTTTT.